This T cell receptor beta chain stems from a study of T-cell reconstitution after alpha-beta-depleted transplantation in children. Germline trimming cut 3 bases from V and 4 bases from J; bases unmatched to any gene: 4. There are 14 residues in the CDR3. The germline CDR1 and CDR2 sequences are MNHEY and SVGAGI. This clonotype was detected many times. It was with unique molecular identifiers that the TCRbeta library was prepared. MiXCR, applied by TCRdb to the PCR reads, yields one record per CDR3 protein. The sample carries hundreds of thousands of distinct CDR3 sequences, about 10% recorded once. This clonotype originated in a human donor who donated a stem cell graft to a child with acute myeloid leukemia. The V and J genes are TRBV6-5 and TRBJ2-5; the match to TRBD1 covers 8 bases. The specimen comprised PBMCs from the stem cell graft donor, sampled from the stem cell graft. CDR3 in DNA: TGTGCCAGCAGTTATCTGGACAGGGTAGAGACCCAGTACTTC. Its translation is CASSYLDRVETQYF.